Each of the 10 T cell receptor beta chains below was sequenced from the same sample in a study of shared clonotypes between healthy human individuals (dated by TCRdb to 2020 to 2021). The library was obtained by the immunoSEQ multiplex PCR assay. Not all clones reach the TCRdb copy of this immuneACCESS table, which keeps in-frame sequences only. Checked studies attribute under half of the gap to unresolved V genes and leave the rest unexplained. The sample yields around 1.4 million clones; about 98.5% were counted once. Together, the top ten hold about 0.34% of the sample. Sequencing was carried out using naive CD4+ T cells sorted from blood. The cell subset or site label, read with the paper, signifies: CD45RA+ positively selected. The receptors derive from a man aged 30 to 45 in good health.

Comment on this clone: Other DNA variants within this sample encode the same CDR3. The chain is built from TRBV11-2 and TRBJ2-1, with D unresolved. Germline V gene data show CDR1 as SGHAT and CDR2 as FQNNGV. The length of the CDR3 is 15 residues. Trimming removed 6 bases at V and 0 bases at J, with 12 bases between. CDR3 sequence: CASSPGSSSYNEQFF. Here the CDR3 DNA reads TGTGCCAGCAGTCCTGGCTCGAGCTCCTACAATGAGCAGTTCTTC. Using reference TRBV11-2 and TRBJ2-1 for the parts outside the CDR3, the full variable domain is EAGVAQSPRYKIIEKRQSVAFWCNPISGHATLYWYQQILGQGPKLLIQFQNNGVVDDSQLPKDRFSAERLKGVDSTLKIQPAKLEDSAVYLCASSPGSSSYNEQFFGPGTRLTVL.

The CDR3 loop reads CASRLGAFNEQYF. The CDR3 nucleotides read TGTGCCAGCAGACTCGGGGCCTTCAACGAGCAGTACTTC. This chain joins TRBV27 and TRBJ2-7; the D gene could be TRBD1 or TRBD2 (5 bases each). The CDR3 length is 13 residues. CDR1 and CDR2 (germline): MNHEY, SMNVEV (reference sequence). V was trimmed by 6 bases and J by 5 bases, leaving 14 bases between them.

The V call is TRBV6-5, the J call TRBJ2-2, with 8 bases aligning to TRBD1. V dropped 10 bases and J dropped 0; count of bases not matched to a gene: 4. The CDR3 has 14 residues. Germline V gives CDR1 MNHEY, CDR2 SVGAGI. In nucleotides, the CDR3 is TGTGCCACACGGACAGGGCCGAACACCGGGGAGCTGTTTTTT. Protein: CATRTGPNTGELFF.

CDR3: CASSLTGSWAEAFF. The CDR3 DNA reads TGTGCCAGCAGCTTGACAGGGTCGTGGGCTGAAGCTTTCTTT. This chain uses TRBV5-4 with TRBJ1-1; possibly TRBD1 for D (6 bases). CDR1 is SGHNT and CDR2 is YYREEE in the germline V gene (reference sequence). Trimming removed 1 base from V and 6 bases from J, with 13 bases in between. CDR3 length: 14 amino acids. Variable domain in full (rest from reference TRBV5-4 and TRBJ1-1): ETGVTQSPTHLIKTRGQQVTLRCSSQSGHNTVSWYQQALGQGPQFIFQYYREEENGRGNFPPRFSGLQFPNYSSELNVNALELDDSALYLCASSLTGSWAEAFFGQGTRLTVV.

With regard to this clone: Other DNA sequences in this specimen translate into the identical CDR3. The chain combines TRBV28 with TRBJ2-7; D gene unclear. Germline loops: CDR1 MDHEN, CDR2 SYDVKM. Trimming took 5 bases from V and 4 from J, leaving 6 bases between them. This CDR3 has 11 residues. The DNA for the CDR3 is TGTGCCAGCAGTCCGAAGTACGAGCAGTACTTC. Translation gives CASSPKYEQYF.

The sample holds one count of this clone. The CDR3: CATGTSGSYEQYF. The CDR3, as DNA: TGTGCCACCGGGACTAGCGGGTCCTACGAGCAGTACTTC. This chain links TRBV27 with TRBJ2-7, with 12 bases identical to TRBD2. Unmatched junction bases numbered 2, after V lost 10 bases and J lost 1 base. This CDR3 has 13 amino acids. From germline, CDR1 is MNHEY and CDR2 SMNVEV (reference sequence).

The rearrangement uses TRBV7-9 and TRBJ2-7; D is perhaps TRBD2 (5 bases). Trimming stripped 0 bases from V and 7 bases from J, with 13 bases between. The CDR3 has 14 amino acids. Germline V CDR1 and CDR2: SEHNR, FQNEAQ (reference sequence). CDR3 nucleotides: TGTGCCAGCAGCTTAGCGGGGAGTCCGCCGGAGCAGTACTTC. It specifies CASSLAGSPPEQYF.

This sequence joins TRBV12-5 and TRBJ1-1; D not resolved. Germline V CDR1 and CDR2: LGHNT, FRNRAP. The V end was cut by 7 bases, the J end by 4 bases, with 13 bases between. The CDR3 is 13 residues long. This chain's CDR3 is CASAPDLSTEAFF. The CDR3 DNA reads TGTGCTAGTGCCCCGGACCTCTCCACTGAAGCTTTCTTT.

This chain uses TRBV2 with TRBJ2-7; TRBD1 or TRBD2 may be the D gene (5 bases each). The CDR3 consists of 12 residues. Germline-derived CDR1 and CDR2 are SNHLY and FYNNEI. V lost 8 bases and J lost 7, with 15 bases in between. The CDR3 DNA is TGTGCCAGCGGAGCAGGGAGAAGGGAGCAGTACTTC. Translated: CASGAGRREQYF.

The V call is TRBV5-4, the J call TRBJ2-1; a possible D gene is TRBD2 (7 bases). The CDR3 sequence is 15 residues long. Germline CDR1 reads SGHNT; CDR2 reads YYREEE (reference sequence). The V gene lost 4 bases and the J gene lost 1 base, with 12 bases spanning the gap. The CDR3 nucleotides are TGTGCCAGCAGCCCGGGGGGCAGTTCCTACAATGAGCAGTTCTTC. Its protein product is CASSPGGSSYNEQFF.